The text below deals with one T cell receptor beta chain. Its target is unknown. The data belong to a study of TIL therapy for anti-PD-1-resistant metastatic lung cancer. Findings of the study overall: The cohort had more treatment-naive, never-smoker and oncogene-addicted patients than typical.

The immunoSEQ assay was v3. Profiling relied on immunoSEQ multiplex PCR, and the TCRdb table lists in-frame clones only, not all of them. The table includes under 70,000 clones, roughly 91% detected once. V lost 7 bases, J lost 11 bases, and 14 bases stayed unmatched. The CDR3 loop spans 14 amino acids. Germline values: CDR1 ENHRY, CDR2 SYGVKD. The time point: pre-treatment sample, taken before nivolumab and TIL therapy. Stage 4 NSCLC adults joined between late 2017 and January 2020. This chain joins TRBV10-3 and TRBJ1-1; 9 nucleotides align to TRBD1. The TCR was taken from a person aged 25 to 79 with non-small cell lung cancer. The sample here was blood, taken at baseline. This CDR3 is CAIIDTRQGGSAFF. Written as DNA, the CDR3 is TGTGCCATCATAGACACCAGACAGGGGGGGAGCGCTTTCTTT.